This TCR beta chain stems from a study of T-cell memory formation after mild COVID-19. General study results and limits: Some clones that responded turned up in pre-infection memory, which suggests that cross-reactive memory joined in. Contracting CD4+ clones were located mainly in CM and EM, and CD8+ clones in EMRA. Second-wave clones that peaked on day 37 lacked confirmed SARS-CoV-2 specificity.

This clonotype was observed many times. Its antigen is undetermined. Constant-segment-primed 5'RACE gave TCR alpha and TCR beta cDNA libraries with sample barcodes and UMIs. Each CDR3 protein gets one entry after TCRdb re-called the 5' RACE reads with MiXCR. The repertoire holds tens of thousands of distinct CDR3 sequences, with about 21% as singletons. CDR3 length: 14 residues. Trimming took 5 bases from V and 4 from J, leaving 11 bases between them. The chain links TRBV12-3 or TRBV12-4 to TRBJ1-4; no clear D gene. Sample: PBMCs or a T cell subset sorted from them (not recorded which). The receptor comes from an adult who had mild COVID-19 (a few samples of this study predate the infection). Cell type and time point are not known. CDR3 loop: CASSPGGSNEKLFF. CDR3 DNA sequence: TGTGCCAGCAGTCCCGGTGGGAGTAATGAAAAACTGTTTTTT.